The source of this T cell receptor (beta chain) is a study of T cell changes during pregnancy in multiple sclerosis. The CDR3 totals 15 residues. After removal of 5 bases from V and 0 bases from J, the junction contained 5 bases not matched to a gene. The germline CDR1 and CDR2 sequences are SGHVS and FQNEAQ. The table came from immunoSEQ multiplex PCR; TCRdb's copy has only in-frame clones and leaves some out. Of roughly 57,000 clones listed, nearly 90% were seen once; the top ten hold roughly 2.5%. The genes are TRBV7-8 and TRBJ1-1, with 8 bases that match TRBD1. Here the sequenced sample was peripheral blood, taken in the first trimester of pregnancy. This TCR was sampled from a female donor with multiple sclerosis, enrolled in a pregnancy study. This CDR3 is CASSLGTGMNTEAFF. In DNA, the CDR3 is TGTGCCAGCAGCCTTGGGACAGGAATGAACACTGAAGCTTTCTTT. The variable domain in full, with the rest retrieved from reference TRBV7-8 and TRBJ1-1, is GAGVSQSPRYKVAKRGQDVALRCDPISGHVSLFWYQQALGQGPEFLTYFQNEAQLDKSGLPSDRFFAERPEGSVSTLKIQRTQQEDSAVYLCASSLGTGMNTEAFFGQGTRLTVV.